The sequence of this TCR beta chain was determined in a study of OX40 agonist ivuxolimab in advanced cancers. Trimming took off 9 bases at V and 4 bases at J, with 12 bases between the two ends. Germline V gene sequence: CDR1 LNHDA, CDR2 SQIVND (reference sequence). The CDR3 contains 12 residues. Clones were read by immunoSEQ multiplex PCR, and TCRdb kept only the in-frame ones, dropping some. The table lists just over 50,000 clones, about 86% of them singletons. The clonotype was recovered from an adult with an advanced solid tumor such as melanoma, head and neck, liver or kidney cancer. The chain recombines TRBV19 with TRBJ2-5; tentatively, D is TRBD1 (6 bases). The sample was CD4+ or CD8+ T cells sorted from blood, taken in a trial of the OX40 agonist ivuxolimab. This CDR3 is CASRQAGETQYF. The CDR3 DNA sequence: TGTGCCAGCCGACAGGCAGGAGAGACCCAGTACTTC.